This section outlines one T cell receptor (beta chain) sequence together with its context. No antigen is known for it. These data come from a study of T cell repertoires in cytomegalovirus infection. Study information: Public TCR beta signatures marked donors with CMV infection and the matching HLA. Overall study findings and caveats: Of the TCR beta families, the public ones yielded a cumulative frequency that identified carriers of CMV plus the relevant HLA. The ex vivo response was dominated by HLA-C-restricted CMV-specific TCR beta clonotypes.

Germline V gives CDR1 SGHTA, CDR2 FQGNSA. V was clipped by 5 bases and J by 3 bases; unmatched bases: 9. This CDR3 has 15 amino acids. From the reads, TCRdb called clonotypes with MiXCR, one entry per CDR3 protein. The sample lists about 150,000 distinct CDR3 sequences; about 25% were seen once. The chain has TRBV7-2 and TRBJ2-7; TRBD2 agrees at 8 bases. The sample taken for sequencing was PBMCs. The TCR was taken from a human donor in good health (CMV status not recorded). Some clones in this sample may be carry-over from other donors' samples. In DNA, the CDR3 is TGTGCCAGCAGCCCCCGGGGGGGGGCGGTCTACGAGCAGTACTTC. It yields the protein CASSPRGGAVYEQYF.